The T cell receptor beta chain described here comes from a study of control samples from healthy donors and cancer patients (dated by TCRdb to about 2020). The germline V gene yields SGHVS for CDR1 and FQNEAQ for CDR2. From cysteine to phenylalanine, the CDR3 is 14 amino acids long. Kept here is only the CDR3 DNA, which spans 42 bases and is read in frame from base 1. The V end loses 5 bases and the J end loses 2 bases, and a stretch of 12 bases separates them. To prepare the library, the immunoSEQ multiplex PCR assay was applied. TCRdb stores this immuneACCESS table with in-frame sequences only. Part of the clones is absent; in the studies checked, under half of the shortfall reflects unresolved V genes, and no reason is known for the rest. This sample gives some 28,000 clones in total; 85% to 90% of them show up just once. Jointly, the top ten make up less than 2% of the sample. A word on this clone: No cognate antigen has been identified for it. No quality values exist for individual bases; no much larger clone is one base distant.

The sequence links TRBV7-8 to TRBJ2-5, with TRBD2 as a weak D call on 6 bases. The sequencing sample was made of PBMCs. This clonotype was sampled from a woman aged 40 to 49 with lung cancer. In nucleotide form, the sequence is TGTGCCAGCAGCAAGGACGGACTACAAGAGACCCAGTACTTC. Its translation is CASSKDGLQETQYF.